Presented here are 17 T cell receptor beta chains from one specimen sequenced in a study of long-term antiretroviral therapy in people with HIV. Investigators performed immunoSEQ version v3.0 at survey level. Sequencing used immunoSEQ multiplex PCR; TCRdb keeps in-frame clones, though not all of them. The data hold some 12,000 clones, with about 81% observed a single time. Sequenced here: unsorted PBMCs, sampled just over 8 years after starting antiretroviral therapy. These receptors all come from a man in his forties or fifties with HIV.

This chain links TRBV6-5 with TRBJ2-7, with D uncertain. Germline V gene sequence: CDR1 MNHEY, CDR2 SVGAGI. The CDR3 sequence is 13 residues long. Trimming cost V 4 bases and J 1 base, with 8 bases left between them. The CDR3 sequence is CASSLDGSYEQYF. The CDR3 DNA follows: TGTGCCAGCAGTTTGGACGGTTCCTACGAGCAGTACTTC.

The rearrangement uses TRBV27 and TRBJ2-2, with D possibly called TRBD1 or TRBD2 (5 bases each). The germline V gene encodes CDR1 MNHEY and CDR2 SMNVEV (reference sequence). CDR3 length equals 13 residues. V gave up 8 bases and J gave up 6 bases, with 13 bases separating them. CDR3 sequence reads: CASQTGAAGELFF. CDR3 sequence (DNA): TGTGCCAGCCAGACCGGGGCGGCCGGGGAGCTGTTTTTT.

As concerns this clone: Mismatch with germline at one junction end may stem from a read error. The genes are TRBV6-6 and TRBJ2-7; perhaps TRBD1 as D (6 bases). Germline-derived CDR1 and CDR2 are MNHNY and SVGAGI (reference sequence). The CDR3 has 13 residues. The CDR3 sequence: CASSSSPPWDIHF. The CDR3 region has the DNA TGTGCCAGCAGTTCTTCCCCTCCTTGGGACATTCACTTC.

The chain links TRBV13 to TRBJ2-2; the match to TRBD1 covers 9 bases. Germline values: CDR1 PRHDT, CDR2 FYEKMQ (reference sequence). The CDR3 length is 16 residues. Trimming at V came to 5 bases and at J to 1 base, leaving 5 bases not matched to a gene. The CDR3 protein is CASSARQGGNTGELFF. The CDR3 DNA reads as TGTGCCAGCAGCGCTCGACAGGGGGGGAACACCGGGGAGCTGTTTTTT.

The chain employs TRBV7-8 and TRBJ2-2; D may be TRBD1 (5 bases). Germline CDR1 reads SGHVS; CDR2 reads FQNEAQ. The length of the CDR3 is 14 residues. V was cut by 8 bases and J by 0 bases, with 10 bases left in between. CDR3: CASPDSSNTGELFF. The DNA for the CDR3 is TGTGCCAGCCCAGACAGCTCGAACACCGGGGAGCTGTTTTTT.

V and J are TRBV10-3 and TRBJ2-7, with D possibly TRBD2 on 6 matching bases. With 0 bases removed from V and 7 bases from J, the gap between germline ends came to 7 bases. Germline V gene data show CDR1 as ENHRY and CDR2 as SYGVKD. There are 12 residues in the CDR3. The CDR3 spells CAISESAGEQYF. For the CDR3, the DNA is TGTGCCATCAGTGAGTCAGCGGGTGAGCAGTACTTC.

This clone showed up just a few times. This chain's CDR3 is CASSATLEGRYEQYF. In DNA form, the CDR3 reads TGTGCCAGCAGCGCCACCCTGGAGGGACGGTACGAGCAGTACTTC. This rearrangement joins TRBV7-9 to TRBJ2-5; TRBD2 is a possible D gene (6 bases). The closer fit of TRBJ2-7 to the DNA end suggests the J call may be wrong. Germline-derived CDR1 and CDR2 are SEHNR and FQNEAQ (reference sequence). The CDR3 runs 15 residues.

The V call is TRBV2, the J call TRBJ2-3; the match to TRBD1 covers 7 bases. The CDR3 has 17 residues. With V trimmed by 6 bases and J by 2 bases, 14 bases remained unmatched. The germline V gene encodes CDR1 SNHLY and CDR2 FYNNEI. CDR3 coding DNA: TGTGCCAGCAGCGGAACTCCCTCAGGGGGAGTCACAGATACGCAGTATTTT. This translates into CASSGTPSGGVTDTQYF.

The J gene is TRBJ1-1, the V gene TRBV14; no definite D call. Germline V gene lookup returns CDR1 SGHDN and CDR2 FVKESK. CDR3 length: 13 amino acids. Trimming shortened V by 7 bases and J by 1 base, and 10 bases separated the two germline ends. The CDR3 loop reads CASKGLSNTEAFF. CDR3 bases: TGTGCCAGCAAGGGTTTATCGAACACTGAAGCTTTCTTT.

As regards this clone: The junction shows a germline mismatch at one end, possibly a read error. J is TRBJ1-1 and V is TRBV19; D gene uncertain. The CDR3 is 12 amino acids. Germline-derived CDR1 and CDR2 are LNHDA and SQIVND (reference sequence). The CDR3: CASRIGNTEAFF. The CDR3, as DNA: TGTGCCAGTAGGATAGGGAACACTGAAGCTTTCTTT.

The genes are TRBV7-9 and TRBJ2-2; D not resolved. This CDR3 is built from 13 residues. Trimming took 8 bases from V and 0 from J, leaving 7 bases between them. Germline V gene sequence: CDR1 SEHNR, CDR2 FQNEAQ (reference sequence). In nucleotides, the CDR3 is TGTGCCAGCGTCACTACGAACACCGGGGAGCTGTTTTTT. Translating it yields CASVTTNTGELFF.

CDR3 sequence: CASSQPGSYGYTF. The CDR3 region has the DNA TGTGCCAGCAGCCAACCGGGATCCTATGGCTACACCTTC. The rearrangement uses TRBV27 and TRBJ1-2, with no clear D. Trimming removed 6 bases from V and 4 bases from J, with 12 bases in between. This CDR3 is built from 13 residues. The germline gives CDR1 MNHEY, CDR2 SMNVEV (reference sequence).

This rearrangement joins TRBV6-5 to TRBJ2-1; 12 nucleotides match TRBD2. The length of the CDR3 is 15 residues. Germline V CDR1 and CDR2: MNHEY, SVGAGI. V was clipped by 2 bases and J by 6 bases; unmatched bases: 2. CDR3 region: CASSYGLAGTNEQFF. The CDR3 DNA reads TGTGCCAGCAGTTACGGACTAGCGGGGACCAATGAGCAGTTCTTC.

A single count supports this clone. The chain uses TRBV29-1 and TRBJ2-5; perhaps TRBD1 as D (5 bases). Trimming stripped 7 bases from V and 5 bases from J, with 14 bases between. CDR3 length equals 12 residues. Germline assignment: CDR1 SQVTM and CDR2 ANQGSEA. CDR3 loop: CSAFQGAETQYF. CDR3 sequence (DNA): TGCAGCGCCTTCCAAGGGGCCGAGACCCAGTACTTC.

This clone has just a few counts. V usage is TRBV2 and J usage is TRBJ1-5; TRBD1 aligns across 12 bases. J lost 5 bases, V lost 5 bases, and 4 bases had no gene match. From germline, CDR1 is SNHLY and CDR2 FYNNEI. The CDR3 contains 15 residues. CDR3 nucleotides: TGTGCCAGCAGTTCGGGACAGGGGGCTCATCAGCCCCAGCATTTT. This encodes CASSSGQGAHQPQHF. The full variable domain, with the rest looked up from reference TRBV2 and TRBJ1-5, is EPEVTQTPSHQVTQMGQEVILRCVPISNHLYFYWYRQILGQKVEFLVSFYNNEISEKSEIFDDQFSVERPDGSNFTLKIRSTKLEDSAMYFCASSSGQGAHQPQHFGDGTRLSIL.

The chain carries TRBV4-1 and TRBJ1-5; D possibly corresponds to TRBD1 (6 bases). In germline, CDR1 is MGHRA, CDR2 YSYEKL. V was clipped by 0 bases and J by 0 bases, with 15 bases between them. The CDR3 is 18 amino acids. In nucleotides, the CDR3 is TGCGCCAGCAGCCAAGATTGGACAGTTTTTTATAGCAATCAGCCCCAGCATTTT. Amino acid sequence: CASSQDWTVFYSNQPQHF.

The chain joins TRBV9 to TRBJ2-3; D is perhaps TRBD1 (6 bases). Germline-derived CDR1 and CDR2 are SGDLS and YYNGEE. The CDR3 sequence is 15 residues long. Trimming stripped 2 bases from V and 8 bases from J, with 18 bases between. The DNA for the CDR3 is TGTGCCAGCAGCGTCCGGGACAACGAGGCAGGTACGCAGTATTTT. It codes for CASSVRDNEAGTQYF. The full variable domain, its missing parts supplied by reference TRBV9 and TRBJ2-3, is DSGVTQTPKHLITATGQRVTLRCSPRSGDLSVYWYQQSLDQGLQFLIQYYNGEERAKGNILERFSAQQFPDLHSELNLSSLELGDSALYFCASSVRDNEAGTQYFGPGTRLTVL.